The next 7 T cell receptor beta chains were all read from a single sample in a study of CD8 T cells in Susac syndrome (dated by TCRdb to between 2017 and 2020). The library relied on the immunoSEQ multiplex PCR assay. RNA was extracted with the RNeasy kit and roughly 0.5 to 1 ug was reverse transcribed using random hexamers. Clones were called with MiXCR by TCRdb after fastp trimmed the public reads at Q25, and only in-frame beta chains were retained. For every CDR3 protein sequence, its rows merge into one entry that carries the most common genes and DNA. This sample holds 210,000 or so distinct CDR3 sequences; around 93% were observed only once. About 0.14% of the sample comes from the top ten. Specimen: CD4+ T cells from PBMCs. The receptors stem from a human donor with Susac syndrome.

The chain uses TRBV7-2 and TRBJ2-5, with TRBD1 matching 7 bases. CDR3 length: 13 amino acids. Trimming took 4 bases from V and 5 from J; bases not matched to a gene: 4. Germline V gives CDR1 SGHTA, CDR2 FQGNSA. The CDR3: CASSYDRVETQYF. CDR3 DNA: TGTGCCAGCAGCTACGACAGGGTGGAGACCCAGTACTTC. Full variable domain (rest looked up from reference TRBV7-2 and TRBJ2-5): GAGVSQSPSNKVTEKGKDVELRCDPISGHTALYWYRQSLGQGLEFLIYFQGNSAPDKSGLPSDRFSAERTGGSVSTLTIQRTQQEDSAVYLCASSYDRVETQYFGPGTRLLVL.

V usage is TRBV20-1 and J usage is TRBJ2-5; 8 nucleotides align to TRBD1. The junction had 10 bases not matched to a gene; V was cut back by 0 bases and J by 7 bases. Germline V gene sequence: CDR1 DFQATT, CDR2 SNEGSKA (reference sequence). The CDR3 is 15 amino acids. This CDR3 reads CSARDTPGGPGTQYF. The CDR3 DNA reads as TGCAGTGCTAGAGACACCCCAGGGGGCCCGGGGACCCAGTACTTC.

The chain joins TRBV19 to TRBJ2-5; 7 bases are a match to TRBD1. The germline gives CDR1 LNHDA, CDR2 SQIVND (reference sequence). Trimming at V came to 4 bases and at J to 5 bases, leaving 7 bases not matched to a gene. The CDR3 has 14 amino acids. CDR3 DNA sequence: TGTGCCAGTAGTACCCCTACAGGGGTGGAGACCCAGTACTTC. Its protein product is CASSTPTGVETQYF.

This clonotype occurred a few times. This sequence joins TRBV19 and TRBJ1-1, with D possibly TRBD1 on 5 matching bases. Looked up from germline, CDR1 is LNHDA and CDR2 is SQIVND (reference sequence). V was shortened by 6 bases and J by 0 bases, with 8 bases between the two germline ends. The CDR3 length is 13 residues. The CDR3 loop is CASRGLMNTEAFF. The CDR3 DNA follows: TGTGCCAGTAGGGGACTTATGAACACTGAAGCTTTCTTT.

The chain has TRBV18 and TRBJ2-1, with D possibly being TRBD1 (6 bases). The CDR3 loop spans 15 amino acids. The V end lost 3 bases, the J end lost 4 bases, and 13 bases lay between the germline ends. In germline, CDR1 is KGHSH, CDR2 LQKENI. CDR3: CASSPPTGGYNEQFF. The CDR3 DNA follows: TGTGCCAGCTCACCGCCGACAGGCGGGTACAATGAGCAGTTCTTC.

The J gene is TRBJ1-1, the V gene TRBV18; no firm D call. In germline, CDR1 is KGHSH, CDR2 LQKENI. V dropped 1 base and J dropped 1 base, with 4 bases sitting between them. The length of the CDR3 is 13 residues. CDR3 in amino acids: CASSPLPNTEAFF. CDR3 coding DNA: TGTGCCAGCTCACCACTCCCGAACACTGAAGCTTTCTTT.

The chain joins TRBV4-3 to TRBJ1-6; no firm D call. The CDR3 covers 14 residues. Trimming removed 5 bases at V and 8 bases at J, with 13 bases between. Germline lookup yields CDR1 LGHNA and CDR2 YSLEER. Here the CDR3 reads CASSKGDRYSPLHF. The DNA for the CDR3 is TGCGCCAGCAGCAAGGGAGATCGGTATTCACCCCTCCACTTT.